This paragraph covers one T cell receptor (beta chain) sequence. The data originate from a study of blood T cell repertoires in COVID-19. Overall study: Collection of acute and convalescent COVID-19 samples took place in the United States, Italy and Spain.

Assay: immunoSEQ multiplex PCR; the TCRdb copy retains only in-frame clones and omits some. The sample consists of 200,000 to 300,000 clones, approximately 86% of them appearing once. Germline CDR1 reads MGHDK; CDR2 reads SYGVNS. This CDR3 is 16 amino acids long. Trimming removed 0 bases at V and 4 bases at J, with 12 bases between. The V gene is TRBV25-1, the J gene TRBJ2-2; TRBD1 is a possible D gene (7 bases). The specimen sequenced was PBMCs or T cells enriched from blood (not recorded which). This receptor was obtained from a woman between 35 and 50 years old with acute COVID-19. In nucleotides, the CDR3 is TGTGCCAGCAGTGAATATGGAGGGGGCTTCACCGGGGAGCTGTTTTTT. Encoded protein: CASSEYGGGFTGELFF.